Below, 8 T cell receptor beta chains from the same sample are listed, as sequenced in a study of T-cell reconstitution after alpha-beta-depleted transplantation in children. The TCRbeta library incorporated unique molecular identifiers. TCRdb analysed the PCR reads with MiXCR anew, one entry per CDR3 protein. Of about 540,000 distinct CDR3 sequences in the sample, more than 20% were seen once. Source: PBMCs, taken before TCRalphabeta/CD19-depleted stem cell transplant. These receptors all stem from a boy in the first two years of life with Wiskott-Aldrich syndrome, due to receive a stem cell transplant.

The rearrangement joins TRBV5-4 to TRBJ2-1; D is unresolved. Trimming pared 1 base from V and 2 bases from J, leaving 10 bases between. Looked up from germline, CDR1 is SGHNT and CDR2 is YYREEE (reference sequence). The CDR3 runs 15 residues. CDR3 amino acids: CASSLRAGTYNEQFF. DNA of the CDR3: TGTGCCAGCAGCTTGCGGGCAGGAACCTACAATGAGCAGTTCTTC.

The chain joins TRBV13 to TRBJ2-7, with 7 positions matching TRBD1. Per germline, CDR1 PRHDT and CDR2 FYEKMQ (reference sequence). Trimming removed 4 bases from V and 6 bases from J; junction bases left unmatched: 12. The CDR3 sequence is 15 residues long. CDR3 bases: TGTGCCAGCAGCTCACAGGGGTTATCCGGTCGCGAGCAGTACTTC. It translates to CASSSQGLSGREQYF.

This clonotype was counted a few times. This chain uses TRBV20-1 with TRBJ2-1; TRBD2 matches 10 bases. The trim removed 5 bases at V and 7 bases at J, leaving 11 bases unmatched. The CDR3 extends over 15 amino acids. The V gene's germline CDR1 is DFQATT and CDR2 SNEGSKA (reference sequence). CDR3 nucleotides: TGCAGTGCTGGTTACTGGGCTAGCGGGAGTAATGAGCAGTTCTTC. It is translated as CSAGYWASGSNEQFF.

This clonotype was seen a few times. The CDR3 protein is CSAYRGRPPQYNSPLHF. As DNA, the CDR3 is TGCAGTGCCTACAGGGGGCGTCCCCCCCAATATAATTCACCCCTCCACTTT. The chain has TRBV20-1 and TRBJ1-6, with 9 bases lining up with TRBD1. J lost 4 bases, V lost 6 bases, and 13 bases had no gene match. There are 17 residues in the CDR3. Germline V gene sequence: CDR1 DFQATT, CDR2 SNEGSKA (reference sequence).

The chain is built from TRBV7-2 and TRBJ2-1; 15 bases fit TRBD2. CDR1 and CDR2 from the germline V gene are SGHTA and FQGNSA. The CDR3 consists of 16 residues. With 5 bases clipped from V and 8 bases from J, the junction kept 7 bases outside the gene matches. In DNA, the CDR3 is TGTGCCAGCAGCATATCCGGGACTAGCGGGAGGTATGAGCAGTTCTTC. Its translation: CASSISGTSGRYEQFF. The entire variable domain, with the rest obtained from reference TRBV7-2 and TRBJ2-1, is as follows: GAGVSQSPSNKVTEKGKDVELRCDPISGHTALYWYRQSLGQGLEFLIYFQGNSAPDKSGLPSDRFSAERTGGSVSTLTIQRTQQEDSAVYLCASSISGTSGRYEQFFGPGTRLTVL.

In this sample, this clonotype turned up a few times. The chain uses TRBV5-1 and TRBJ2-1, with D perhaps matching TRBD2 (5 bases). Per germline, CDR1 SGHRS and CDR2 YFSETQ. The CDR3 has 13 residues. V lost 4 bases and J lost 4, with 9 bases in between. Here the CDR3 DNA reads TGCGCCAGCAGCCCTACTAGGTACAATGAGCAGTTCTTC. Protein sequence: CASSPTRYNEQFF. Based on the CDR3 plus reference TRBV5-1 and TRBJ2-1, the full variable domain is KAGVTQTPRYLIKTRGQQVTLSCSPISGHRSVSWYQQTPGQGLQFLFEYFSETQRNKGNFPGRFSGRQFSNSRSEMNVSTLELGDSALYLCASSPTRYNEQFFGPGTRLTVL.

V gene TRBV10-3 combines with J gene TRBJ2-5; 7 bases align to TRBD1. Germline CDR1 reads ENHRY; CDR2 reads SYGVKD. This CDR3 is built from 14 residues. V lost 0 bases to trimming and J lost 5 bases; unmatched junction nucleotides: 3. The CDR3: CAISESKGAETQYF. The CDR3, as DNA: TGTGCCATCAGTGAGTCAAAGGGGGCGGAGACCCAGTACTTC.

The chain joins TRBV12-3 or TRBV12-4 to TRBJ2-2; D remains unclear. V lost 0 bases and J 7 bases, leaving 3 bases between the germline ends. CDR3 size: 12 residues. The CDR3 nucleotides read TGTGCCAGCAGTTTAGCGAGCGGGGAGCTGTTTTTT. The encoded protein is CASSLASGELFF.